This T cell receptor (beta chain) was recovered during a study of blood T cell repertoires in COVID-19. Study-level information: Sources were T cells, B-cell-depleted T cells, or PBMCs; the material itself was cDNA or gDNA.

As processed by the authors: The authors estimated nucleated cell counts from reference gene primer amplification. Sequencing was performed with immunoSEQ multiplex PCR; in TCRdb, only in-frame clones are kept and a portion is missing. Clone size and the V and J calls come from that table; the DNA yielded D and trimming. The sample lists 90,000 to 110,000 clones; approximately 78% were seen once. The germline V gene encodes CDR1 MGHDK and CDR2 SYGVNS. The CDR3 totals 14 residues. Trimming shortened V by 3 bases and J by 9 bases, and 17 bases separated the two germline ends. The TCR comes from a woman of 80 years or more with acute or convalescent COVID-19. Sequencing was carried out using peripheral blood. The V and J genes are TRBV25-1 and TRBJ2-5, with D maybe TRBD1 (5 bases). In DNA form, the CDR3 reads TGTGCCAGCAGTGACGACAGCCTAGTTTGGTCCCAGTACTTC. As protein: CASSDDSLVWSQYF. Full variable domain (missing parts from reference TRBV25-1 and TRBJ2-5): EADIYQTPRYLVIGTGKKITLECSQTMGHDKMYWYQQDPGMELHLIHYSYGVNSTEKGDLSSESTVSRIRTEHFPLTLESARPSHTSQYLCASSDDSLVWSQYFGPGTRLLVL.